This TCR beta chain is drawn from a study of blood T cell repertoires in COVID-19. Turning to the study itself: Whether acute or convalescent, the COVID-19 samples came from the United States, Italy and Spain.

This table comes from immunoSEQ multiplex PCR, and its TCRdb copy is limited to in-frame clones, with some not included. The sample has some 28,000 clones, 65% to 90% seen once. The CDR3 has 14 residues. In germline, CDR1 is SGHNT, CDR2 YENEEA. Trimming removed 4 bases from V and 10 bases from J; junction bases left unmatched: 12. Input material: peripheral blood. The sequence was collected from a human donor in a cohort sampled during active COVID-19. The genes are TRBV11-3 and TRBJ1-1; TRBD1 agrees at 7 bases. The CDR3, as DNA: TGTGCCAGCAGCTGGGACAGTGCGAATGGTGGAGCTTTCTTT. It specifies CASSWDSANGGAFF.